One TCR beta chain is described in this entry. Profiled with immunoSEQ multiplex PCR; TCRdb holds only in-frame clones, not every one. The table has tens of thousands of clones, 80% to 95% seen once. This entry belongs to a study of T cell changes during pregnancy in multiple sclerosis. The germline V gene encodes CDR1 SGHNT and CDR2 YYREEE (reference sequence). V was clipped by 4 bases and J by 3 bases, with 9 bases between them. This CDR3 has 13 residues. The chain carries TRBV5-4 and TRBJ2-3; D is possibly TRBD2 (6 bases). The sequencing here drew on CD4+ T cells from peripheral blood mononuclear cells, taken in the third trimester of pregnancy. The TCR sequence derives from a female donor with multiple sclerosis, enrolled in a pregnancy study. As DNA, the CDR3 is TGTGCCAGCAGCCCGCGGGATACAGATACGCAGTATTTT. Residues: CASSPRDTDTQYF.